This T cell receptor (beta chain) was obtained from a study of Graves' ophthalmopathy and Graves' hyperthyroidism. Whole-study findings and limits: Classification of ophthalmopathy versus stable hyperthyroidism by a 13-signature model yielded 85% to 90% sensitivity and approximately 80% specificity.

Amplifying from RNA transcripts, the study obtained TCR beta CDR3 regions. The library came from an HTBI-primed first-round RT-PCR and a second-round multiplex PCR. TCRdb fed the multiplex PCR reads into MiXCR, producing one record per CDR3 protein. The sample consists of more than 150,000 distinct CDR3 sequences, roughly two fifths of them appearing once. Ophthalmopathic donors had moderate-to-severe activity, CAS ≥3 and NOSPECS ≥4, with disease that had lasted under 3 months. The CDR3 has 11 residues. V lost 7 bases and J 5 bases, leaving 9 bases between the germline ends. The germline CDR1 and CDR2 sequences are MDHEN and SYDVKM. Notes on this clonotype: The antigen remains unidentified.

The genes are TRBV28 and TRBJ2-7; D remains ambiguous. This sequence was found in a woman between 35 and 50 years old with Graves' ophthalmopathy. Sequencing was done on a sample of peripheral blood. This CDR3 reads CASNTVDEQYF. The CDR3 region has the DNA TGTGCCAGCAATACCGTCGACGAGCAGTACTTC.